Sequencing of this T cell receptor (beta chain) was carried out in a study of blood T cell repertoires in COVID-19. Study context: Whether acute or convalescent, the COVID-19 samples came from the United States, Italy and Spain. The cDNA or gDNA used as material had been derived from T cells, B-cell-depleted T cells, or PBMCs.

This CDR3 region has 16 residues. The V and J ends lost 2 bases and 4 bases respectively, with 16 bases between them. Germline V gene sequence: CDR1 SGHTA, CDR2 FQGNSA. Original analysis: Reference gene primer amplification gave estimated nucleated cell counts. This table comes from immunoSEQ multiplex PCR, and its TCRdb copy is limited to in-frame clones, with some not included. Clone size and V and J calls were adopted from that table, with D and trimming inferred from the DNA. The sample includes tens of thousands of clones, 82% of them seen just once. The chain recombines TRBV7-2 with TRBJ2-3; the D gene is possibly TRBD1 (7 bases). This clonotype originated in an elderly woman with acute or convalescent COVID-19. Sequencing was performed on peripheral blood. The CDR3 loop reads CASSLFPGGSADTQYF. CDR3 bases: TGTGCCAGCAGCTTATTTCCAGGGGGGAGCGCAGATACGCAGTATTTT.